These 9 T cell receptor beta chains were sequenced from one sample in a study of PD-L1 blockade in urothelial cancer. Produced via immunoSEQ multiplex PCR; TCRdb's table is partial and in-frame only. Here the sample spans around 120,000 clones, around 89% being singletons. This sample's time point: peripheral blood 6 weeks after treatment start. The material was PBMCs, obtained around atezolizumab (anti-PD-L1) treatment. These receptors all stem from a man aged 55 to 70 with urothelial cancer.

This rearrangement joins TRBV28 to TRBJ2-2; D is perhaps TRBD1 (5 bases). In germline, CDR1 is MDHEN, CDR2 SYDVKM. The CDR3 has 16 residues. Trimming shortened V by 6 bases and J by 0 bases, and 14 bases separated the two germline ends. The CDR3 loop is CASRIMTVANTGELFF. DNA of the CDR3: TGTGCCAGCAGGATTATGACAGTCGCGAACACCGGGGAGCTGTTTTTT.

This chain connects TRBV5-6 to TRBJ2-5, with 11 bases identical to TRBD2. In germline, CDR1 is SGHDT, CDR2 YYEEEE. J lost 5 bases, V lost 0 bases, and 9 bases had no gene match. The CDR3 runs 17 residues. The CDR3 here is CASSLVGSGRAGETQYF. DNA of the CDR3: TGTGCCAGCAGCTTGGTGGGTAGCGGGAGGGCCGGGGAGACCCAGTACTTC.

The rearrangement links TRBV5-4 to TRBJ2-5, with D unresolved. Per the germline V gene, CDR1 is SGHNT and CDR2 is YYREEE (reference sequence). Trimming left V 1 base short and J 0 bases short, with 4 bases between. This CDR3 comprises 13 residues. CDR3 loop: CASSLRDQETQYF. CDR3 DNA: TGTGCCAGCAGCTTGCGCGACCAAGAGACCCAGTACTTC.

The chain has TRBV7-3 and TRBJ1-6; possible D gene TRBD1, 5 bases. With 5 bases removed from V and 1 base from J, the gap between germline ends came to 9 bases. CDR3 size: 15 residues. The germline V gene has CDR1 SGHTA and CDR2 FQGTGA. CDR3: CASSARDSYNSPLHF. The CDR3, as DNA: TGTGCCAGCAGCGCCAGGGATTCCTATAATTCACCCCTCCACTTT.

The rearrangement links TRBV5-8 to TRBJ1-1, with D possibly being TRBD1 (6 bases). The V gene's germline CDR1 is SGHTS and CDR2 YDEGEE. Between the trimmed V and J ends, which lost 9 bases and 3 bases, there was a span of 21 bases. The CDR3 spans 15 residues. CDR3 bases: TGTGCCAACCTGGGCAGGGGCGGTGTAGACACTGAAGCTTTCTTT. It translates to CANLGRGGVDTEAFF.

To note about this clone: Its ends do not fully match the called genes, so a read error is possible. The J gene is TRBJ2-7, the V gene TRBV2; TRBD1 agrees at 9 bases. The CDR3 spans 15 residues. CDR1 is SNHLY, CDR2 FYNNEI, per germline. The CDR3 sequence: CATNRGRPDSNEQYF. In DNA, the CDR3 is TGTGCCACGAACAGGGGGCGCCCGGACTCCAACGAGCAGTACTTC. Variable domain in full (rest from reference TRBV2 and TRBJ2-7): EPEVTQTPSHQVTQMGQEVILRCVPISNHLYFYWYRQILGQKVEFLVSFYNNEISEKSEIFDDQFSVERPDGSNFTLKIRSTKLEDSAMYFCATNRGRPDSNEQYFGPGTRLTVT.

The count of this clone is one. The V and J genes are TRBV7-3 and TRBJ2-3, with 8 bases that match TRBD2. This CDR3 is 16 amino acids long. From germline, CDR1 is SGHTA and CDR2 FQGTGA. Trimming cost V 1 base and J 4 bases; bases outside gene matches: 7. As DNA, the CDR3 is TGTGCCAGCAGCTTAAAAAGCGGGAGTGGATCAGATACGCAGTATTTT. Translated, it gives CASSLKSGSGSDTQYF.

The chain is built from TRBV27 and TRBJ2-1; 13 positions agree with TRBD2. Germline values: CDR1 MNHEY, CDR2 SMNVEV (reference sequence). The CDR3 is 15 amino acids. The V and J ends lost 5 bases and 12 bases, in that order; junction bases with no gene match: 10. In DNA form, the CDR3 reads TGTGCCAGCAGTATTGGACTAGCGGGAGTAGATCGGCAGTTCTTC. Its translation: CASSIGLAGVDRQFF.

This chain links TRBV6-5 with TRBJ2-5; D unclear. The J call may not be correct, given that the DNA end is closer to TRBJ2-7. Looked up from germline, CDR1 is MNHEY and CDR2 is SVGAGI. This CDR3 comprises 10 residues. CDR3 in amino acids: CASSFYEQYF. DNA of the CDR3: TGTGCCAGCAGTTTCTACGAGCAGTACTTC.